The entry below gives a single T cell receptor (beta chain) sequence along with its context. This entry is derived from a study of blood T cell repertoires in COVID-19. The overall study: The origin of the acute and convalescent COVID-19 samples was the United States, Italy and Spain. T cells, B-cell-depleted T cells, or PBMCs supplied cDNA or gDNA.

With V trimmed by 3 bases and J by 7 bases, 2 bases remained unmatched. CDR1 KGHSH and CDR2 LQKENI come from the germline V gene. CDR3 size: 14 residues. Per the original methods: Nucleated cell counts were estimated from reference gene primer amplification. TCRdb's table, derived via immunoSEQ multiplex PCR, lists solely in-frame clones and lacks some. From that table come the V and J calls and clone size; the DNA was used to work out D and trimming. The sample yields about 160,000 clones, 70% to 90% seen once. The receptor was derived from a man in his sixties with acute or convalescent COVID-19. The sequencing sample was made of peripheral blood. The chain carries TRBV18 and TRBJ1-4; the match to TRBD1 covers 10 bases. CDR3: CASSPGTGVEKLFF. CDR3 nucleotides: TGTGCCAGCTCACCCGGGACAGGGGTTGAAAAACTGTTTTTT. The variable domain in full, completed from reference TRBV18 and TRBJ1-4, reads NAGVMQNPRHLVRRRGQEARLRCSPMKGHSHVYWYRQLPEEGLKFMVYLQKENIIDESGMPKERFSAEFPKEGPSILRIQQVVRGDSAAYFCASSPGTGVEKLFFGSGTQLSVL.